This T cell receptor (beta chain) was sequenced during a study of immune characterization of retroperitoneal liposarcoma (dated by TCRdb to the late 2010s). This clonotype was observed many times. The antigen it recognizes is unknown. The sample holds no much larger clone one base away, and base qualities are not on file. Libraries were prepared through PCR. The sequencing machine was a NextSeq 500. TCRdb itself trimmed the public reads at Q25 with fastp, ran MiXCR and retained productive beta chains. Here each entry gathers all rows of one CDR3 protein and keeps the most common genes and DNA. Here the sample has 9,900 or so distinct CDR3 sequences; around 30% occur a single time. The ten largest clonotypes hold around 8.2% of the sample. The CDR3 contains 15 residues, cysteine and phenylalanine counted. The CDR3 DNA has 45 bases and is translated from base 1. Trimming at the junction amounts to 4 bases on V and 1 base on J, and the germline ends lie 12 bases apart. CDR1 and CDR2, per the germline V gene (reference sequence), are MNHEY and SMNVEV.

Sequences were obtained from tumor tissue. The TCR originated in a male donor with retroperitoneal liposarcoma. The chain is assembled from TRBV27 and TRBJ2-3; the best D guess is TRBD2, with 5 bases matching. The DNA reads as follows: TGTGCCAGCAGTTCCCCTGGAGCGGGCACAGATACGCAGTATTTT. Its protein is CASSSPGAGTDTQYF.